This entry concerns a single TCR beta chain. The V gene's germline CDR1 is SGHVS and CDR2 FNYEAQ. This CDR3 spans 17 amino acids. The V and J ends lost 2 bases and 6 bases, in that order; junction bases with no gene match: 6. Method: immunoSEQ multiplex PCR; TCRdb's copy keeps in-frame clones and lacks some. Of about 120,000 clones listed, about nine tenths were seen once; the top ten hold 9.5% to 12%. This sample stems from a study of blood T cell repertoires in COVID-19. Study overall: Collection of acute and convalescent COVID-19 samples took place in the United States, Italy and Spain.

Followed over time, Seattle patients had been enrolled while infection was active. The origin of this receptor is a woman in her seventies with COVID-19, enrolled during active disease. Material: peripheral blood. This chain joins TRBV7-6 and TRBJ2-1; 14 positions agree with TRBD2. CDR3 residues: CASSLNRGTSGGNEQFF. The CDR3 coding sequence is TGTGCCAGCAGCTTAAACAGGGGGACTAGCGGGGGCAATGAGCAGTTCTTC.